This entry lists 5 T cell receptor beta chains sequenced from one sample in a study of blood T cell repertoires in COVID-19. Sequenced by immunoSEQ multiplex PCR; TCRdb stores in-frame clones only, minus some. Among around 270,000 clones, over 75% were seen once, and the ten largest hold roughly 2.5%. The sample consisted of peripheral blood. The receptors originated from a woman between 50 and 59 years old with acute or convalescent COVID-19.

The rearrangement joins TRBV4-1 to TRBJ2-7; 9 positions match TRBD1. J lost 3 bases, V lost 0 bases, and 6 bases had no gene match. Germline CDR1 and CDR2: MGHRA and YSYEKL. The CDR3 is 16 amino acids. CDR3 bases: TGCGCCAGCAGCCAAGATAAGGGACAGGGAAACTACGAGCAGTACTTC. Its protein is CASSQDKGQGNYEQYF.

This chain links TRBV4-1 with TRBJ2-1; TRBD1 matches at 8 bases. Trimming removed 0 bases from V and 3 bases from J; junction bases left unmatched: 7. CDR1 and CDR2 from the germline V gene are MGHRA and YSYEKL. The CDR3 loop spans 17 amino acids. The CDR3 sequence is CASSQDAPGGLYNEQFF. In nucleotides, the CDR3 is TGCGCCAGCAGCCAAGATGCACCAGGGGGCCTCTACAATGAGCAGTTCTTC.

The chain has TRBV5-1 and TRBJ2-1; 8 nucleotides match TRBD1. Germline CDR1 reads SGHRS; CDR2 reads YFSETQ. Unmatched junction bases numbered 1, after V lost 0 bases and J lost 8 bases. The CDR3 contains 13 residues. The CDR3 sequence is CASSLGTGHEQFF. The CDR3 DNA sequence: TGCGCCAGCAGCTTGGGGACAGGGCATGAGCAGTTCTTC.

Here the CDR3 reads CASARTGWDEQFF. In DNA form, the CDR3 reads TGTGCCAGCGCCCGTACGGGATGGGATGAGCAGTTCTTC. The rearrangement joins TRBV27 to TRBJ2-1; D is perhaps TRBD2 (5 bases). There are 13 residues in the CDR3. Germline V gene sequence: CDR1 MNHEY, CDR2 SMNVEV (reference sequence). Deletions cut 8 bases from V and 8 bases from J, with 16 bases between.

CDR3 coding DNA: TGTGCCAGTAGTTCCGGACTGGTAGGCTTTAGCTCCTACAATGAGCAGTTCTTC. It codes for CASSSGLVGFSSYNEQFF. The chain joins TRBV19 to TRBJ2-1, with D perhaps matching TRBD2 (5 bases). The CDR3 spans 18 residues. V shed 5 bases and J shed 0 bases, with 20 bases lying between them. CDR1 and CDR2 from the germline V gene are LNHDA and SQIVND (reference sequence).